This entry concerns a single T cell receptor (beta chain). Its antigen is unknown. These data are taken from a study of T-cell memory formation after mild COVID-19. Study-level findings and limits: Memory from before infection featured some responding clones, which suggests cross-reactive memory joined. Clones that shrank (day 15 to 85) were balanced CD4/CD8, whereas later expanders leaned CD4+.

V shed 8 bases and J shed 3 bases, with 22 bases lying between them. Germline assignment: CDR1 MNHEY and CDR2 SVGAGI. The CDR3 runs to 16 residues. TCRdb used MiXCR to reprocess the 5' RACE reads, holding one entry per CDR3 protein. The repertoire holds roughly 350,000 distinct CDR3 sequences, 25% to 30% seen once, with less than 15% in the top ten. Sequenced material: PBMCs or a T cell subset sorted from them (not recorded which). This clonotype was obtained from an adult woman who had mild COVID-19 (a few samples of this study predate the infection). Cell type and time point are not known. The chain combines TRBV6-5 with TRBJ1-2, with D maybe TRBD1 (6 bases). The CDR3: CASSPWGPAGYYGYTF. The CDR3 DNA reads as TGTGCCAGCTCCCCCTGGGGGCCGGCCGGATACTATGGCTACACCTTC.